The 6 T cell receptor beta chains below all came from one sample that was sequenced in a study of tumor and adjacent non-tumor tissue in lung cancer. The template was RNA from unsorted bulk tissue. Three rounds of nested PCR, following a modified ARM-PCR protocol, produced the TCRbeta library. From the multiplex PCR reads, TCRdb called clonotypes with MiXCR, one entry per CDR3 protein. This sample has just over 200,000 distinct CDR3 sequences, with 71% found just once. Sequencing was done on a sample of lung tumor tissue. Receptor source: a man aged 55 to 70 with non-small cell lung cancer.

In its sample, this clonotype was seen many times. V is TRBV11-3 and J is TRBJ1-1; no reliable D call. The germline V and J ends were trimmed by 5 bases and 3 bases, with 13 bases remaining between them. CDR1 is SGHNT and CDR2 is YENEEA in the germline V gene. The CDR3 has 14 residues. The CDR3 DNA follows: TGTGCCAGCAGCAGCCCCGAGGAGTACACTGAAGCTTTCTTT. Its protein product is CASSSPEEYTEAFF.

This chain connects TRBV4-2 to TRBJ1-1; D remains unclear. The V gene's germline CDR1 is LGHNA and CDR2 YNFKEQ. V lost 1 base, J lost 1 base, and 13 bases lay in between. The CDR3 consists of 16 residues. CDR3 DNA sequence: TGTGCCAGCAGCCAAGTCTTACAGTTTGAGAACACTGAAGCTTTCTTT. Its translation: CASSQVLQFENTEAFF.

J is TRBJ1-5 and V is TRBV6-2 or TRBV6-3; 11 nucleotides align to TRBD1. CDR3 length: 22 residues. Looked up from germline, CDR1 is MNHEY and CDR2 is SVGEGT. V shed 0 bases and J 0 bases; nucleotides not matched to a gene: 16. CDR3 loop: CASSYSIVLDRGRRASNQPQHF. The CDR3 DNA sequence: TGTGCCAGCAGTTACTCTATCGTCCTGGACAGGGGGCGCCGGGCTAGCAATCAGCCCCAGCATTTT.

As for this clonotype: One base away lies a much larger clone, so this may be a sequencing read error. The chain employs TRBV29-1 and TRBJ1-1; D is possibly TRBD1 (6 bases). This CDR3 region has 15 residues. Germline-derived CDR1 and CDR2 are SQVTM and ANQGSEA. CDR3 loop: CSVAGRAGTNTEVFF. As DNA, the CDR3 is TGCAGCGTTGCCGGCAGGGCGGGGACAAACACTGAAGTTTTCTTT.

Notes on this clonotype: A much more abundant neighbour one base away suggests this may be a read error. The chain employs TRBV12-3 or TRBV12-4 and TRBJ2-5; 7 nucleotides match TRBD1. CDR3 length: 21 residues. The CDR3 reads CASSALISQGRTLTHKEIQYF. The CDR3 bases are TGTGCCAGCAGTGCTCTCATCTCACAGGGGAGAACTTTGACCCACAAAGAGATCCAGTACTTC.

This clonotype was found a few times. The chain's CDR3 is CASSEVPGLAESSTDTQYF. CDR3 DNA: TGTGCCAGCAGTGAGGTGCCGGGACTAGCGGAATCTAGCACAGATACGCAGTATTTT. J is TRBJ2-3 and V is TRBV6-5, with 11 nucleotides matching TRBD2. From germline, CDR1 is MNHEY and CDR2 SVGAGI. The CDR3 is made up of 19 amino acids. With 5 bases clipped from V and 0 bases from J, the junction kept 13 bases outside the gene matches.